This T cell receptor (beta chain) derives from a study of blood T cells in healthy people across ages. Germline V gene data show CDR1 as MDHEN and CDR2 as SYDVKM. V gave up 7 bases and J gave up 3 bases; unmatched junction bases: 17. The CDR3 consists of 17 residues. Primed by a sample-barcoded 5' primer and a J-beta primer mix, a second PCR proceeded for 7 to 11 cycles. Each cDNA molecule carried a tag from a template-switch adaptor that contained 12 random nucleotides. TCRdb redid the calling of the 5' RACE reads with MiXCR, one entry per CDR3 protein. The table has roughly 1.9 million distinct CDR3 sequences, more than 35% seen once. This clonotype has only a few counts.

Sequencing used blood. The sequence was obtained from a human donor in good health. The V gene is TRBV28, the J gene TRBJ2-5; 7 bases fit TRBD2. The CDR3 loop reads CASTWGGWREIEETQYF. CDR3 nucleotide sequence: TGTGCCAGCACCTGGGGGGGTTGGAGGGAAATAGAAGAGACCCAGTACTTC.